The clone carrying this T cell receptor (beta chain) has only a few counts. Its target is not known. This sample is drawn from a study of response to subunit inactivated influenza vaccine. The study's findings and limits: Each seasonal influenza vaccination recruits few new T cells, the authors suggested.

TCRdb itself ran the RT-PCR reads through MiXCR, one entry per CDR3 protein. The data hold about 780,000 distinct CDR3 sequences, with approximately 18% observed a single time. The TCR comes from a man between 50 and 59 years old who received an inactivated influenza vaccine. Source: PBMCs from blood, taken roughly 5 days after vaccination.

The CDR3 loop is CASSLGLGGSADTQYF. As DNA, the CDR3 is TGTGCCAGCAGCTTAGGATTAGGGGGGAGTGCAGATACGCAGTATTTT. The rearrangement uses TRBV7-2 and TRBJ2-3; D could derive from TRBD1 or TRBD2 (6 bases each). Germline assignment: CDR1 SGHTA and CDR2 FQGNSA. The ends were cut back, 1 base at V and 4 bases at J, with 15 bases in the middle. The CDR3 sequence is 16 residues long.